This T cell receptor (beta chain) was sequenced in a study of blood T cells in healthy people across ages. This CDR3 has 15 residues. V lost 0 bases and J 7 bases, leaving 14 bases between the germline ends. Germline V gene sequence: CDR1 SGDLS, CDR2 YYNGEE. Through a sample-barcoded 5' primer and a J-beta primer mix, a second PCR was run for roughly 7 to 12 cycles. Any given sample supplied a minimum of 3 million CDR3-containing paired-end reads. In TCRdb, the 5' RACE reads were re-called with MiXCR into one record per CDR3 protein. The sample has around 990,000 distinct CDR3 sequences; almost 25% are singletons. The sample also formed part of further work on T cells of mothers and their children. This second study notes: The data showed no persistent microchimeric T cell clones.

This receptor was identified in a girl aged 2-9 years in good health. The sample comprised blood. The chain combines TRBV9 with TRBJ2-1; no definite D call. CDR3: CASSVAGWEGNEQFF. The CDR3 region has the DNA TGTGCCAGCAGCGTAGCCGGGTGGGAAGGGAATGAGCAGTTCTTC.